This TCR beta chain comes out of a study of cytotoxic CD8 clonotypes in ibrutinib-treated CLL (dated by TCRdb to the early 2020s). Notes on the research overall: The cohort had eleven to twelve relapsed/refractory and around 14 treatment-naive patients; some 17 were IGHV unmutated. Partial responses were observed in approximately 24 patients and complete responses in 2; after a median follow-up of around 68 months, remission was maintained in roughly 14 patients and progression was observed in 12. The response samples were drawn at a median of roughly eleven months into treatment, with a range of about 6 to 40 months. Cryopreserved peripheral blood mononuclear cells were collected before treatment, at response, and at either disease progression or sustained remission. On average, each sample had about 250,000 productive templates and tens of thousands of productive rearrangements. Longitudinal samples were available for about 30% of the 86 trial participants.

Findings and caveats that apply to the study as a whole: Lymph node repertoires were not examined, and the timing of sampling was not matched between patients in sustained remission and those whose disease progressed. Public clonotypes were rare and either contracted or stayed stable during treatment, and the rise in clonality at ibrutinib response reflected the expansion of private clonotypes. An increase in clonality was observed at ibrutinib response, with clonality remaining stable during sustained remission and falling back toward baseline at progression. Baseline clonality was found to be higher than that of age-matched healthy donors and was strongly correlated with circulating CD8+ T-cell counts.

With respect to this clone: Its binding antigen is unknown. Within one base of it there is no much larger clone, and no base qualities were kept.

Roughly 2.2 micrograms of genomic DNA were extracted from cryopreserved PBMCs for TCR beta library preparation. Longitudinal blood samples from CLL patients receiving ibrutinib monotherapy were subjected to high-throughput TCR beta sequencing. Patients were enrolled in a phase 2 open-label single-center ibrutinib monotherapy trial. On a MiSeq, deep resolution sequencing aimed for a depth between 1 in 1 million and 1 in 200,000 T cells, with each clonotype covered approximately 9.2x on average. TCR beta libraries were generated with the immunoSEQ hsTCRB Kit. The source study handled its data this way. ImmunoSEQ Data Assistant and ImmunoSEQ Analyzer were used for data analysis, and V, D and J genes were assigned according to IMGT definitions. Clonality, with values ranging from 0 to 1, was calculated as one minus the normalized Shannon entropy of productive rearrangement frequencies. Only overrepresented clonotypes making up at least 0.05% of the repertoire of each patient were included in the public clonotype analysis. Repertoires from 10 to 15 age-matched healthy donors in immuneACCESS were used as clonality controls. This is the immuneACCESS table as TCRdb keeps it, with only in-frame sequences that have V and J called. A part of the clones is gone; compared with another copy, unresolved V genes explain less than half, and the rest is unexplained. V and J calls and clone size follow that table, whereas D and trimming were derived from the DNA. This sample lists approximately 300,000 clones; 80% were detected once. About 6.7% of the sample is held by the ten biggest clonotypes.

The input for sequencing was PBMCs, taken before ibrutinib treatment. The sequence was collected from a human donor with chronic lymphocytic leukemia.

CDR3 reads: CASSGGSIYEQYF. Read as DNA, the sequence is TGTGCCAGCAGCGGCGGGAGTATCTACGAGCAGTACTTC. The rearranged segments are TRBV4-2 and TRBJ2-7, and TRBD2 aligns with 7 junction nucleotides. The germline V gene sets CDR1 to LGHNA and CDR2 to YNFKEQ. V trim: 5 bases; J trim: 3 bases; unmatched bases: 4. The CDR3, from cysteine to phenylalanine, totals 13 residues. The DNA shown is the 39-base CDR3, in frame from base 1.